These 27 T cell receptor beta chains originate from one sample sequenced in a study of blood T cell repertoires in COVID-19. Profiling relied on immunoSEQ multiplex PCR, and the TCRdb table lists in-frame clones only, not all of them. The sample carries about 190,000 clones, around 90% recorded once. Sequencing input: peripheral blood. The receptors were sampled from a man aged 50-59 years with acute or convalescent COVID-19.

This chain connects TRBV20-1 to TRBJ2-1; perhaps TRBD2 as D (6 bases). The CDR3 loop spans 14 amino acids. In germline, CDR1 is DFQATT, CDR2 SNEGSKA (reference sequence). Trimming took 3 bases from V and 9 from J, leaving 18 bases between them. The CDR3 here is CSASKGSSDGEQFF. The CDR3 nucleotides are TGCAGTGCTAGTAAAGGGTCTAGCGACGGTGAGCAGTTCTTC.

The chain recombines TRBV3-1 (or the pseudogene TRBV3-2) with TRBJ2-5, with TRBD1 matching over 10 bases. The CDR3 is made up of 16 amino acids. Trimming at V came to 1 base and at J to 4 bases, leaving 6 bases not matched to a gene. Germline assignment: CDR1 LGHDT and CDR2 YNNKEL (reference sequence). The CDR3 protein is CASSQGGQGNVETQYF. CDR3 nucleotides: TGTGCCAGCAGCCAAGGGGGACAGGGGAACGTAGAGACCCAGTACTTC.

DNA for the CDR3: TGTGCCAGCAGTGACCCCGGAGGGCAAGCGGGATCAGATACGCAGTATTTT. This translates into CASSDPGGQAGSDTQYF. The rearrangement joins TRBV27 to TRBJ2-3; 7 bases line up with TRBD2. Per the germline V gene, CDR1 is MNHEY and CDR2 is SMNVEV (reference sequence). After removal of 5 bases from V and 4 bases from J, the junction contained 15 bases not matched to a gene. This CDR3 has 17 residues.

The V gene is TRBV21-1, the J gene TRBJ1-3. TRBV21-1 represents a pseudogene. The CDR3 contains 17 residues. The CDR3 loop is CASSLHPLSLSGNTIYF. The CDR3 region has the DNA TGTGCCAGCAGCCTCCACCCGTTAAGCCTCTCTGGAAACACCATATATTTT.

The CDR3 coding sequence is TGTGCCAGCAGTTTACAGGGGGCAGCTCAGCCCCAGCATTTT. This encodes CASSLQGAAQPQHF. The chain couples TRBV27 to TRBJ1-5; TRBD1 matches at 8 bases. The CDR3 has 14 amino acids. The ends lost 2 bases at V and 6 bases at J; junction bases unmatched: 3. Germline V gives CDR1 MNHEY, CDR2 SMNVEV (reference sequence).

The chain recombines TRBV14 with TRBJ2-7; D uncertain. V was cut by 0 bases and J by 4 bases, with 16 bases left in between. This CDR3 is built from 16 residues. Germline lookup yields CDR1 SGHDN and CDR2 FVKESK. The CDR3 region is CASSQDMGTRSYEQYF. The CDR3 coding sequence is TGTGCCAGCAGCCAAGATATGGGCACGCGCTCTTACGAGCAGTACTTC.

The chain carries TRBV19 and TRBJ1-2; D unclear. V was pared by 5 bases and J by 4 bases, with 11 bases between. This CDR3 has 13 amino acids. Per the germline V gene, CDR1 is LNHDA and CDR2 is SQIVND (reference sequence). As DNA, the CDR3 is TGTGCCAGTAGTTTGCCGACACTCTATGGCTACACCTTC. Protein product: CASSLPTLYGYTF.

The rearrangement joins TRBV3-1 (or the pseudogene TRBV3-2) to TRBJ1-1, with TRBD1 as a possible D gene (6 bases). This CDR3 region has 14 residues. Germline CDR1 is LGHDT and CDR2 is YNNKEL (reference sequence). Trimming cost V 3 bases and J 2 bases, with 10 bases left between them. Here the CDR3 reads CASSQKDSNTEAFF. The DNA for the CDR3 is TGTGCCAGCAGCCAGAAGGACAGCAACACTGAAGCTTTCTTT.

The CDR3 protein is CASSFSRTDTDTQYF. CDR3 in DNA: TGTGCCAGCAGCTTTTCAAGGACAGACACAGATACGCAGTATTTT. This chain joins TRBV5-5 and TRBJ2-3; D is possibly TRBD1 (6 bases). The CDR3 totals 15 residues. CDR1 SGHKS and CDR2 YYEKEE come from the germline V gene (reference sequence). V was cut by 2 bases and J by 2 bases, with 12 bases left in between.

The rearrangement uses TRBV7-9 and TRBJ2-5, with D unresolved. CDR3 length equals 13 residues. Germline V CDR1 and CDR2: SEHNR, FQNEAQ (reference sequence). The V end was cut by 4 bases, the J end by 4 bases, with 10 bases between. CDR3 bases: TGTGCCAGCAGCTCCCCTCCGGGAGAGACCCAGTACTTC. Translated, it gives CASSSPPGETQYF.

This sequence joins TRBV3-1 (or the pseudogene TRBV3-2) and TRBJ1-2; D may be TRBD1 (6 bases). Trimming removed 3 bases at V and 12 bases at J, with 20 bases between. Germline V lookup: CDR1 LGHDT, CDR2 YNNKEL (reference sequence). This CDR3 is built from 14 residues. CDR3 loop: CASSHNVQGNGNTF. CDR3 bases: TGTGCCAGCAGCCACAACGTCCAGGGGAACGGCAACACCTTC.

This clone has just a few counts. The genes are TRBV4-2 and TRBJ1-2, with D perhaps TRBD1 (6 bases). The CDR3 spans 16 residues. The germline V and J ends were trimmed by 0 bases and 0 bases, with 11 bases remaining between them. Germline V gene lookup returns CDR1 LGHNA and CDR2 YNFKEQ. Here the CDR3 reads CASSQDIRGANYGYTF. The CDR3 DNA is TGTGCCAGCAGCCAAGATATCAGGGGAGCTAACTATGGCTACACCTTC.

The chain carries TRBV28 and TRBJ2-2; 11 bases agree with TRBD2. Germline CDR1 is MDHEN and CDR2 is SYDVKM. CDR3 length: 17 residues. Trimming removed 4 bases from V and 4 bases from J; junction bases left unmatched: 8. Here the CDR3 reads CASSSPSGTSGTGELFF. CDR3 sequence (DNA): TGTGCCAGCAGTTCACCCTCCGGGACTAGCGGCACCGGGGAGCTGTTTTTT.

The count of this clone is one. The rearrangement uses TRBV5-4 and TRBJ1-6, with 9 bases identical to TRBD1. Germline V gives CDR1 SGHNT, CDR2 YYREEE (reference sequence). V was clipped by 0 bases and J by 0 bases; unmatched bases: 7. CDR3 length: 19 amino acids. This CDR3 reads CASSLGGGQGSSYNSPLHF. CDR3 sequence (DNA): TGTGCCAGCAGCTTGGGGGGCGGACAGGGGAGCTCCTATAATTCACCCCTCCACTTT.

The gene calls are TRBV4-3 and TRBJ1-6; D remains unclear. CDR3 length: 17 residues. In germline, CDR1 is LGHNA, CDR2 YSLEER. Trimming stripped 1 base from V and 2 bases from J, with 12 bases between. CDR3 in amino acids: CASSQGPRPTYNSPLHF. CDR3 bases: TGCGCCAGCAGCCAAGGGCCCCGCCCGACCTATAATTCACCCCTCCACTTT.

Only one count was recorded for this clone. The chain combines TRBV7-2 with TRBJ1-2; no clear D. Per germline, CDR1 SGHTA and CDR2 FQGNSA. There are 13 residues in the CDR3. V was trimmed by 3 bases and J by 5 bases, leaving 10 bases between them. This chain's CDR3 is CASSFVSRYGYTF. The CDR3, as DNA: TGTGCCAGCAGCTTTGTCTCGAGGTATGGCTACACCTTC.

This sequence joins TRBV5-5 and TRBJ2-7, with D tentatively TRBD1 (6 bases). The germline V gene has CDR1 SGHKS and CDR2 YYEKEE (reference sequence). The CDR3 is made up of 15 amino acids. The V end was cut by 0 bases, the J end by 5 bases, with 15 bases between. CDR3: CASSLGTGTSDEQYV. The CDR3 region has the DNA TGTGCCAGCAGCTTGGGTACAGGGACGAGTGACGAGCAGTACGTC.

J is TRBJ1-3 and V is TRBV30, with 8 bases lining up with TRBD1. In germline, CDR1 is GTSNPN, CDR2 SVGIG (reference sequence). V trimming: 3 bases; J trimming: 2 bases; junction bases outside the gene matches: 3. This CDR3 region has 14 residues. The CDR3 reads CAWRAGGAGNTIYF. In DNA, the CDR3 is TGTGCCTGGAGAGCAGGGGGCGCTGGAAACACCATATATTTT.

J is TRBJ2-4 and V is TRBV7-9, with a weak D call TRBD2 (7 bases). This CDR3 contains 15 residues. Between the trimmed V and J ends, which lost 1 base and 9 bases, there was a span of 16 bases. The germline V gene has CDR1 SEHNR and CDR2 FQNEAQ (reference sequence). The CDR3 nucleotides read TGTGCCAGCAGCTTAGGTGCGGGGGCCTTGGGCATTCAGTACTTC. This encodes CASSLGAGALGIQYF.

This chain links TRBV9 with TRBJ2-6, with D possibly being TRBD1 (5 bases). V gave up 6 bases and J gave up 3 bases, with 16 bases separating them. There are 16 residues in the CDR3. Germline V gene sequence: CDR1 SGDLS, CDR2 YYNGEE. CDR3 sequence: CASTPWVGVGANVLTF. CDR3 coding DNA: TGTGCCAGCACCCCATGGGTAGGGGTTGGGGCCAACGTCCTGACTTTC.

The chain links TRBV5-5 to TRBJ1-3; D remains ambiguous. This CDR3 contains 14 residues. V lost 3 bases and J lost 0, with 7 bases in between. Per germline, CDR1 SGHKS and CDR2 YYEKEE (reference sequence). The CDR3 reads CASSSYSSGNTIYF. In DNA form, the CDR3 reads TGTGCCAGCAGCTCTTACAGCTCTGGAAACACCATATATTTT.

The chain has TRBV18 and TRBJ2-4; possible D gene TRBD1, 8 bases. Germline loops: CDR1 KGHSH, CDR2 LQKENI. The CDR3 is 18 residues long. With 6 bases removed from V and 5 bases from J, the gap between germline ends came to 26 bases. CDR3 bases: TGTGCCAGCTCGCAAACAGGGGGGGCGATGTCAAGGGAAAACATTCAGTACTTC. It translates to CASSQTGGAMSRENIQYF.

This CDR3 reads CSVEASGGPGETQYF. CDR3 nucleotide sequence: TGCAGCGTTGAGGCTAGCGGGGGGCCGGGAGAGACCCAGTACTTC. J is TRBJ2-5 and V is TRBV29-1; 11 positions match TRBD2. V gave up 3 bases and J gave up 4 bases; unmatched junction bases: 7. CDR1 is SQVTM, CDR2 ANQGSEA, per germline. The CDR3 totals 15 residues.

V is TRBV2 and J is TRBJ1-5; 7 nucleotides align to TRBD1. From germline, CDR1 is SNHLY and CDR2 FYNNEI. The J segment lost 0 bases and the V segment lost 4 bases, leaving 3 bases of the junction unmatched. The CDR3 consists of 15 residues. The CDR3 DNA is TGTGCCAGCAGTGGGGACAGATATAGCAATCAGCCCCAGCATTTT. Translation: CASSGDRYSNQPQHF.

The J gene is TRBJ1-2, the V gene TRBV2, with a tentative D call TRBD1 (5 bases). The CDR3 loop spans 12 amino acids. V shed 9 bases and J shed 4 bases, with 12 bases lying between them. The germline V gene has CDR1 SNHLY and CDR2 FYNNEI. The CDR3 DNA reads TGTGCCAGTGGCGGGGGAAGCTATGGCTACACCTTC. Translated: CASGGGSYGYTF.

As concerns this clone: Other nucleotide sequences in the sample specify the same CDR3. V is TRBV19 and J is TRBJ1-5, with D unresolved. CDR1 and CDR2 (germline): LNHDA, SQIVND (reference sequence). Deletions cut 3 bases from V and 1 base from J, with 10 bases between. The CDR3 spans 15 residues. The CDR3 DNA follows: TGTGCCAGTAGTATTGTGAGTTCCAGCAATCAGCCCCAGCATTTT. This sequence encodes CASSIVSSSNQPQHF.

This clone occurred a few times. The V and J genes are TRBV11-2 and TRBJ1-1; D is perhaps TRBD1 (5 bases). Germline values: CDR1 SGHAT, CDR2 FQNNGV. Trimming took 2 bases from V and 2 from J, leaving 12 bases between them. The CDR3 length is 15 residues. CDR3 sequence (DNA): TGTGCCAGCAGCTTATCCCCGGGGGACAACACTGAAGCTTTCTTT. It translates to CASSLSPGDNTEAFF.